This T cell receptor beta chain emerged from a study of PD-1 blockade in mismatch repair-deficient tumors. Study background: Enrolled about 2013-2017, patients had progressing, pretreated mismatch repair-deficient cancers of 12 types. Findings and limits, study-wide: After pembrolizumab, tumor-resident clones rose rapidly, then generally contracted before radiologic responses.

As for this clone: Its matching antigen is unknown.

CDR1 is SGHTA and CDR2 is FQGNSA in the germline V gene. This CDR3 contains 13 residues. V shed 3 bases, J shed 8 bases, and the junction held 4 bases outside the gene matches. Assay: immunoSEQ multiplex PCR; the TCRdb copy retains only in-frame clones and omits some. The sample yields roughly 120,000 clones, around nine tenths seen once. Every patient had mismatch repair deficiency by PCR or immunohistochemistry. TCR sequencing covered a few patients who responded to pembrolizumab. The input for sequencing was peripheral blood, taken approximately 72 weeks after starting pembrolizumab. The TCR was taken from an adult with mismatch repair-deficient cancer. The gene calls are TRBV7-2 and TRBJ1-5; 7 bases are a match to TRBD1. CDR3: CASSLRGHEPQHF. The CDR3 coding sequence is TGTGCCAGCAGCTTGAGGGGGCATGAGCCCCAGCATTTT.